The clone carrying this TCR beta chain was seen only a few times. This sample is part of a study of blood T cell repertoires in COVID-19. Study at large: The United States, Italy and Spain supplied acute and convalescent COVID-19 samples. T cells, B-cell-depleted T cells, or PBMCs supplied cDNA or gDNA.

In the study's own analysis: Estimation of nucleated cell counts relied on the amplification of reference gene primers. This table comes from immunoSEQ multiplex PCR, and its TCRdb copy is limited to in-frame clones, with some not included. V, J and clone size were drawn from that table, and D and trimming were deduced from the DNA. In the table there are fewer than 40,000 clones, 70% to 90% of which are singletons. CDR1 and CDR2 (germline): SGHDT, YYEEEE. This CDR3 is built from 16 residues. The V and J ends lost 2 bases and 9 bases respectively, with 23 bases between them. This sequence was found in a man between 65 and 85 years old with active COVID-19. The rearrangement joins TRBV5-6 to TRBJ2-5; perhaps TRBD1 as D (7 bases). Sequences were obtained from peripheral blood. In DNA form, the CDR3 reads TGTGCCAGCAGCTTCCTCCGGGACAGCCCCACGGGGGCCCAGTACTTC. Protein sequence: CASSFLRDSPTGAQYF.